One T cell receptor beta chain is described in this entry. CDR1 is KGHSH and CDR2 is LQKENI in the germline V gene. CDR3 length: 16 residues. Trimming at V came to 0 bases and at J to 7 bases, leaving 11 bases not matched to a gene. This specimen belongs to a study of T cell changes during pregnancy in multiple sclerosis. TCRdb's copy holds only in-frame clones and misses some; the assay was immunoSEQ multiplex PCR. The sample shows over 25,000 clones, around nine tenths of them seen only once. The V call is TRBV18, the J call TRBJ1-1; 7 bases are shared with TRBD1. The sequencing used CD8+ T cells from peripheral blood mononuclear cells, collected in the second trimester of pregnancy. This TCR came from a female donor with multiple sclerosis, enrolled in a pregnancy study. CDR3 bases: TGTGCCAGCTCACCACCGAAGGCAGGGGGAAAGGATGAAGCTTTCTTT. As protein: CASSPPKAGGKDEAFF. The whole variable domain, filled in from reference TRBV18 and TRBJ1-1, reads NAGVMQNPRHLVRRRGQEARLRCSPMKGHSHVYWYRQLPEEGLKFMVYLQKENIIDESGMPKERFSAEFPKEGPSILRIQQVVRGDSAAYFCASSPPKAGGKDEAFFGQGTRLTVV.